A single sample is the source of the 11 T cell receptor beta chains below, sequenced in a study of shared clonotypes between healthy human individuals. Libraries were prepared by immunoSEQ multiplex PCR; TCRdb keeps only in-frame clonotypes and omits some of them. The sample lists 2 million to 3 million clones; approximately 94% were seen once. What was sequenced was naive CD4+ T cells from PBMCs. Subset indicated: CD45RA+ positively selected. These receptors all stem from a man between 18 and 29 years old in good health. Some clones in this sample may be carry-over from other donors' samples.

The chain is built from TRBV5-1 and TRBJ2-1; 7 bases line up with TRBD1. CDR3 length: 15 amino acids. V shed 4 bases, J shed 4 bases, and the junction held 8 bases outside the gene matches. Germline V lookup: CDR1 SGHRS, CDR2 YFSETQ. This chain's CDR3 is CASSPDRVPYNEQFF. CDR3 nucleotides: TGCGCCAGCAGCCCAGACAGGGTTCCATACAATGAGCAGTTCTTC.

Regarding this clone: This specimen includes other DNA sequences encoding the same CDR3. The rearrangement links TRBV9 to TRBJ1-1; unclear D gene. The V and J ends lost 3 bases and 0 bases respectively, with 6 bases between them. Germline CDR1 is SGDLS and CDR2 is YYNGEE. The CDR3 is 13 amino acids. As DNA, the CDR3 is TGTGCCAGCAGCGCTACGGTGAACACTGAAGCTTTCTTT. Protein: CASSATVNTEAFF.

The chain couples TRBV4-2 to TRBJ2-3; 10 nucleotides line up with TRBD2. V was clipped by 1 base and J by 5 bases; unmatched bases: 6. Germline V gives CDR1 LGHNA, CDR2 YNFKEQ. The CDR3 consists of 16 residues. Here the CDR3 reads CASSQVGLAGVDTQYF. DNA for the CDR3: TGTGCCAGCAGCCAAGTAGGGCTAGCGGGAGTAGATACGCAGTATTTT.

The chain is built from TRBV5-6 and TRBJ1-1; D not certain. Germline-derived CDR1 and CDR2 are SGHDT and YYEEEE. The CDR3 loop spans 15 amino acids. Between the trimmed V and J ends, which lost 3 bases and 5 bases, there was a span of 17 bases. CDR3 protein: CASSWPAAAGTEAFF. CDR3 coding DNA: TGTGCCAGCAGCTGGCCCGCAGCAGCTGGAACTGAAGCTTTCTTT.

The chain carries TRBV27 and TRBJ2-7, with TRBD2 matching 12 bases. V shed 3 bases, J shed 5 bases, and the junction held 11 bases outside the gene matches. The germline CDR1 and CDR2 sequences are MNHEY and SMNVEV (reference sequence). The CDR3 totals 17 residues. The CDR3 region has the DNA TGTGCCAGCAGTTTGACCCCCTGGCTAGCGGGGGGGAACGAGCAGTACTTC. Amino acid sequence: CASSLTPWLAGGNEQYF.

This clone appeared once. The chain joins TRBV9 to TRBJ2-2; D is unclear. V gave up 0 bases and J gave up 7 bases, with 7 bases separating them. The length of the CDR3 is 13 residues. The germline CDR1 and CDR2 sequences are SGDLS and YYNGEE. The CDR3 spells CASSVEDNGELFF. The CDR3 DNA reads as TGTGCCAGCAGCGTAGAAGATAACGGGGAGCTGTTTTTT.

The chain recombines TRBV11-2 with TRBJ1-1; D uncertain. Germline V CDR1 and CDR2: SGHAT, FQNNGV. V was shortened by 1 base and J by 6 bases, with 9 bases between the two germline ends. The CDR3 spans 13 residues. The CDR3 here is CASSLARDAEAFF. The CDR3 DNA reads TGTGCCAGCAGCTTAGCCCGGGATGCTGAAGCTTTCTTT.

This chain connects TRBV10-3 to TRBJ2-4; TRBD1 or TRBD2 may be the D gene (5 bases each). Germline lookup yields CDR1 ENHRY and CDR2 SYGVKD. The ends were cut back, 0 bases at V and 6 bases at J, with 15 bases in the middle. The length of the CDR3 is 16 residues. The CDR3 DNA sequence: TGTGCCATCAGTGAGTCGAGTGGGGGTGCGGGAAACATTCAGTACTTC. Protein sequence: CAISESSGGAGNIQYF.

The chain uses TRBV27 and TRBJ2-2; D tentatively reads TRBD1 or TRBD2 (5 bases each). Germline CDR1 is MNHEY and CDR2 is SMNVEV (reference sequence). This CDR3 is 15 amino acids long. Trimming shortened V by 6 bases and J by 3 bases, and 14 bases separated the two germline ends. The CDR3: CASSPGDLHTGELFF. CDR3 DNA: TGTGCCAGCAGCCCCGGGGACCTCCACACCGGGGAGCTGTTTTTT.

The chain carries TRBV7-2 and TRBJ2-2; no clear D. CDR1 and CDR2 (germline): SGHTA, FQGNSA. V lost 1 base and J lost 3, with 9 bases in between. The CDR3 has 15 residues. The CDR3 sequence is CASSLVWSYTGELFF. The CDR3 DNA follows: TGTGCCAGCAGCTTAGTATGGTCCTACACCGGGGAGCTGTTTTTT.

The chain links TRBV28 to TRBJ1-5; D is possibly TRBD1 (5 bases). The V and J ends lost 5 bases and 5 bases respectively, with 13 bases between them. The CDR3 totals 14 residues. From germline, CDR1 is MDHEN and CDR2 SYDVKM. CDR3 loop: CASSIQGLDQPQHF. CDR3 in DNA: TGTGCCAGCAGTATCCAGGGTCTAGATCAGCCCCAGCATTTT. Variable domain in full (rest from reference TRBV28 and TRBJ1-5): DVKVTQSSRYLVKRTGEKVFLECVQDMDHENMFWYRQDPGLGLRLIYFSYDVKMKEKGDIPEGYSVSREKKERFSLILESASTNQTSMYLCASSIQGLDQPQHFGDGTRLSIL.